The 28 T cell receptor beta chains below all came from one sample that was sequenced in a study of shared clonotypes between healthy human individuals. TCRdb's copy holds only in-frame clones and misses some; the assay was immunoSEQ multiplex PCR. The sample records about 470,000 clones, about four fifths being singletons. Sample: PBMCs. The receptors derive from a woman aged 40 to 50 in good health. Some clones in this sample may be carry-over from other donors' samples.

The V call is TRBV4-3, the J call TRBJ2-5, with D possibly matching TRBD2 (5 bases). The DNA end is a closer match to TRBJ2-7, so the J assignment may be wrong. CDR3 length: 15 amino acids. Germline CDR1 is LGHNA and CDR2 is YSLEER. The CDR3 spells CASSQESGEYYEQYF. CDR3 DNA sequence: TGCGCCAGCAGCCAAGAGAGCGGCGAGTACTACGAGCAGTACTTC.

To note about this clone: Other DNA sequences in this specimen translate into the identical CDR3. The genes are TRBV15 and TRBJ2-7, with 10 bases aligning to TRBD2. The CDR3 is 14 amino acids. The germline V gene has CDR1 LNHNV and CDR2 YYDKDF (reference sequence). The trim removed 1 base at V and 3 bases at J, leaving 0 bases unmatched. Here the CDR3 reads CATSRGLAGYEQYF. In DNA, the CDR3 is TGTGCCACCAGCAGAGGACTAGCGGGCTACGAGCAGTACTTC.

This clone was observed once. The chain links TRBV4-3 to TRBJ2-4; TRBD1 or TRBD2 may be the D gene (5 bases each). The CDR3 sequence is 17 residues long. Trimming stripped 0 bases from V and 1 base from J, with 13 bases between. Germline CDR1 is LGHNA and CDR2 is YSLEER. CDR3 loop: CASSQDSGGRAKNIQYF. The DNA for the CDR3 is TGCGCCAGCAGCCAAGATAGTGGGGGTAGGGCCAAAAACATTCAGTACTTC.

Comments on this clone: This sequence is one base from a far larger clone and is likely a read error. The chain employs TRBV4-2 and TRBJ1-2; weak D call: TRBD1 (5 bases). Deletions cut 4 bases from V and 7 bases from J, with 19 bases between. This CDR3 has 15 residues. CDR1 and CDR2 from the germline V gene are LGHNA and YNFKEQ. The CDR3 coding sequence is TGTGCCAGCAGCCCATCCGGGGCCGAGTCCTGTGGCTACACCTTC. Translated: CASSPSGAESCGYTF.

The chain recombines TRBV15 with TRBJ2-1; the match to TRBD2 covers 11 bases. Germline V gene lookup returns CDR1 LNHNV and CDR2 YYDKDF (reference sequence). V gave up 1 base and J gave up 5 bases; unmatched junction bases: 4. There are 16 residues in the CDR3. The CDR3 nucleotides are TGTGCCACCAGCAGAGTTAGACTAGCGGGGCACAATGAGCAGTTCTTC. Its translation is CATSRVRLAGHNEQFF.

A single count supports this clone. This chain joins TRBV5-1 and TRBJ2-3; 13 positions match TRBD2. The V and J ends lost 4 bases and 4 bases, in that order; junction bases with no gene match: 6. This CDR3 is 16 amino acids long. Per the germline V gene, CDR1 is SGHRS and CDR2 is YFSETQ. The CDR3 DNA reads TGCGCCAGCAGCACGACCGGACTAGCGGGAGCAGATACGCAGTATTTT. Amino acids: CASSTTGLAGADTQYF.

The chain carries TRBV2 and TRBJ1-3, with D hard to call. This CDR3 region has 13 residues. Trimming cost V 2 bases and J 6 bases, with 8 bases left between them. Per the germline V gene, CDR1 is SNHLY and CDR2 is FYNNEI. Here the CDR3 DNA reads TGTGCCAGCAGTGAATTATTGGAAAACACCATATATTTT. This translates into CASSELLENTIYF. The whole variable domain, filled in from reference TRBV2 and TRBJ1-3, reads EPEVTQTPSHQVTQMGQEVILRCVPISNHLYFYWYRQILGQKVEFLVSFYNNEISEKSEIFDDQFSVERPDGSNFTLKIRSTKLEDSAMYFCASSELLENTIYFGEGSWLTVV.

Concerning this clone itself: A far larger clone is off by one base, so a read error is likely. The sample contains more than one DNA sequence encoding this CDR3. The rearrangement links TRBV30 to TRBJ1-2; 7 bases agree with TRBD1. CDR1 is GTSNPN and CDR2 is SVGIG in the germline V gene (reference sequence). The CDR3 spans 16 residues. The CDR3 sequence is CAWSVNPQGTHYGYTF. The CDR3 DNA follows: TGTGCCTGGAGTGTCAACCCACAGGGGACTCACTATGGCTATACCTTC.

Comments on this clone: At the DNA level, this CDR3 is encoded by other sequences in the same sample as well. This chain joins TRBV6-5 and TRBJ1-5, with D unresolved. The V and J ends lost 0 bases and 3 bases respectively, with 3 bases between them. The CDR3 spans 13 residues. CDR1 is MNHEY and CDR2 is SVGAGI in the germline V gene. CDR3: CASSYSYNQPQHF. DNA for the CDR3: TGTGCCAGCAGTTACTCATACAATCAGCCCCAGCATTTT.

Only a few counts were recorded for this clone. The chain joins TRBV10-1 to TRBJ2-3; TRBD2 is a possible D gene (6 bases). This CDR3 spans 14 amino acids. Germline V lookup: CDR1 WNHNN, CDR2 SYGVQD (reference sequence). Trimming took 2 bases from V and 5 from J, leaving 11 bases between them. The CDR3 loop reads CASSEGGGIDTQYF. The CDR3 nucleotides are TGCGCCAGCAGTGAGGGAGGCGGGATAGATACGCAGTATTTT.

J is TRBJ1-1 and V is TRBV7-8; the match to TRBD1 covers 8 bases. Looked up from germline, CDR1 is SGHVS and CDR2 is FQNEAQ. The junction had 8 bases not matched to a gene; V was cut back by 5 bases and J by 6 bases. The CDR3 has 14 residues. The CDR3 bases are TGTGCCAGCAGCCGCCGGGACAGGTCGTCTGAAGCTTTCTTT. Protein sequence: CASSRRDRSSEAFF. Using reference TRBV7-8 and TRBJ1-1 for the parts outside the CDR3, the full variable domain is GAGVSQSPRYKVAKRGQDVALRCDPISGHVSLFWYQQALGQGPEFLTYFQNEAQLDKSGLPSDRFFAERPEGSVSTLKIQRTQQEDSAVYLCASSRRDRSSEAFFGQGTRLTVV.

J is TRBJ2-7 and V is TRBV28; D ambiguous. V was shortened by 5 bases and J by 6 bases, with 11 bases between the two germline ends. The CDR3 runs 12 residues. The germline CDR1 and CDR2 sequences are MDHEN and SYDVKM. DNA for the CDR3: TGTGCCAGCAGTCCCGACGAGGTCGAGCAGTACTTC. This sequence encodes CASSPDEVEQYF.

The chain links TRBV15 to TRBJ2-5, with TRBD2 matching over 9 bases. The germline V gene encodes CDR1 LNHNV and CDR2 YYDKDF (reference sequence). This CDR3 region has 19 residues. The ends lost 4 bases at V and 1 base at J; junction bases unmatched: 16. The CDR3 sequence: CATSTARREGLRAQETQYF. CDR3 bases: TGTGCCACCAGCACAGCGCGGCGGGAGGGCCTTAGGGCCCAAGAGACCCAGTACTTC.

The chain recombines TRBV7-2 with TRBJ2-7; D is perhaps TRBD1 (6 bases). This CDR3 is 11 amino acids long. The V end lost 7 bases, the J end lost 6 bases, and 10 bases lay between the germline ends. Germline V gives CDR1 SGHTA, CDR2 FQGNSA. In DNA form, the CDR3 reads TGTGCCAGCACTGTCAGGGGCGAGCAGTACTTC. Its translation is CASTVRGEQYF.

The V gene is TRBV10-2, the J gene TRBJ2-1; D might be TRBD1 (5 bases). Trimming took 4 bases from V and 4 from J, leaving 8 bases between them. CDR3 length: 13 residues. CDR1 WSHSY and CDR2 SAAADI come from the germline V gene. CDR3 bases: TGCGCCAGCAGTGGGCAGGGTTACAATGAGCAGTTCTTC. Amino acid sequence: CASSGQGYNEQFF.

The gene calls are TRBV11-2 and TRBJ1-2, with unresolved D. Germline assignment: CDR1 SGHAT and CDR2 FQNNGV. V shed 8 bases and J shed 0 bases, with 10 bases lying between them. The length of the CDR3 is 13 residues. The CDR3 sequence: CASESDANYGYTF. The CDR3 DNA reads as TGTGCCAGCGAATCGGACGCTAACTATGGCTACACCTTC. The full variable domain, its missing parts supplied by reference TRBV11-2 and TRBJ1-2, is EAGVAQSPRYKIIEKRQSVAFWCNPISGHATLYWYQQILGQGPKLLIQFQNNGVVDDSQLPKDRFSAERLKGVDSTLKIQPAKLEDSAVYLCASESDANYGYTFGSGTRLTVV.

The V and J genes are TRBV15 and TRBJ2-5; a possible D gene is TRBD1 (6 bases). Germline V gene lookup returns CDR1 LNHNV and CDR2 YYDKDF (reference sequence). Trimming shortened V by 4 bases and J by 1 base, and 16 bases separated the two germline ends. The CDR3 runs 16 residues. The CDR3 reads CATSKTTGSIQETQYF. The CDR3 DNA follows: TGTGCCACCAGCAAGACCACAGGGTCCATCCAAGAGACCCAGTACTTC.

The chain is built from TRBV30 and TRBJ1-1, with a tentative D call TRBD1 (6 bases). The CDR3 contains 13 residues. Looked up from germline, CDR1 is GTSNPN and CDR2 is SVGIG (reference sequence). Trimming left V 0 bases short and J 6 bases short, with 11 bases between. CDR3 coding DNA: TGTGCCTGGAGTGTCGGGGGCTGGGCTGAAGCTTTCTTT. Its protein is CAWSVGGWAEAFF.

The chain links TRBV7-6 to TRBJ2-2; 7 bases fit TRBD1. J was trimmed by 4 bases and V by 1 base; bases with no gene match: 6. The CDR3 length is 16 residues. Germline CDR1 is SGHVS and CDR2 is FNYEAQ. The chain's CDR3 is CASSLVAGGVTGELFF. The CDR3 DNA sequence: TGTGCCAGCAGCTTAGTTGCAGGGGGAGTCACCGGGGAGCTGTTTTTT.

The V gene is TRBV5-5, the J gene TRBJ1-4; D unclear. The CDR3 extends over 14 amino acids. From germline, CDR1 is SGHKS and CDR2 YYEKEE (reference sequence). V lost 0 bases and J lost 5, with 8 bases in between. The CDR3 loop reads CASSLELRNEKLFF. In nucleotides, the CDR3 is TGTGCCAGCAGCTTGGAATTGCGAAATGAAAAACTGTTTTTT.

The chain combines TRBV2 with TRBJ1-2; 10 nucleotides line up with TRBD1. Germline V gene sequence: CDR1 SNHLY, CDR2 FYNNEI. This CDR3 spans 14 amino acids. The ends lost 4 bases at V and 3 bases at J; junction bases unmatched: 2. CDR3 nucleotide sequence: TGTGCCAGCAGTGTAGGACAGGGGGACTATGGCTACACCTTC. Amino acid sequence: CASSVGQGDYGYTF. Full variable domain (remainder filled in from reference TRBV2 and TRBJ1-2): EPEVTQTPSHQVTQMGQEVILRCVPISNHLYFYWYRQILGQKVEFLVSFYNNEISEKSEIFDDQFSVERPDGSNFTLKIRSTKLEDSAMYFCASSVGQGDYGYTFGSGTRLTVV.

V gene TRBV14 combines with J gene TRBJ2-6; 8 bases are shared with TRBD1. Trimming took 8 bases from V and 0 from J; bases not matched to a gene: 15. The CDR3 spans 19 residues. CDR1 and CDR2 (germline): SGHDN, FVKESK. DNA of the CDR3: TGTGCCAGCTGGTCGGGCCGGACAGGGCTCCGCTCTGGGGCCAACGTCCTGACTTTC. Translating gives CASWSGRTGLRSGANVLTF.

This clone came up once. The chain uses TRBV18 and TRBJ2-7; the D is unclear. The V end was cut by 2 bases, the J end by 4 bases, with 12 bases between. The germline V gene encodes CDR1 KGHSH and CDR2 LQKENI. This CDR3 is built from 14 residues. This CDR3 reads CASSPDWLAYEQYF. CDR3 DNA sequence: TGTGCCAGCTCACCAGACTGGTTGGCGTACGAGCAGTACTTC. Full variable domain (missing parts from reference TRBV18 and TRBJ2-7): NAGVMQNPRHLVRRRGQEARLRCSPMKGHSHVYWYRQLPEEGLKFMVYLQKENIIDESGMPKERFSAEFPKEGPSILRIQQVVRGDSAAYFCASSPDWLAYEQYFGPGTRLTVT.

The rearrangement links TRBV28 to TRBJ1-3; D unresolved. This CDR3 is built from 15 residues. V shed 3 bases and J shed 0 bases, with 9 bases lying between them. Germline V gene lookup returns CDR1 MDHEN and CDR2 SYDVKM. DNA of the CDR3: TGTGCCAGCAGTTTCCAGGCAGCCTCTGGAAACACCATATATTTT. Its translation: CASSFQAASGNTIYF.

The chain recombines TRBV30 with TRBJ1-2; the D gene is possibly TRBD1 (5 bases). The length of the CDR3 is 15 residues. Between the trimmed V and J ends, which lost 3 bases and 4 bases, there was a span of 18 bases. CDR1 GTSNPN and CDR2 SVGIG come from the germline V gene (reference sequence). Here the CDR3 reads CAWRDPPAGSYGYTF. DNA of the CDR3: TGTGCCTGGAGAGACCCCCCGGCAGGGTCCTATGGCTACACCTTC.

V usage is TRBV4-1 and J usage is TRBJ2-3; D gene ambiguous. The germline V gene has CDR1 MGHRA and CDR2 YSYEKL. The CDR3 contains 13 residues. V was shortened by 2 bases and J by 2 bases, with 5 bases between the two germline ends. CDR3 DNA: TGCGCCAGCAGCCAATGGCTCACAGATACGCAGTATTTT. Protein product: CASSQWLTDTQYF.

In its sample, this clone was seen once. This rearrangement joins TRBV5-4 to TRBJ1-4; D uncertain. The V gene's germline CDR1 is SGHNT and CDR2 YYREEE (reference sequence). The CDR3 consists of 13 residues. The germline V and J ends were trimmed by 0 bases and 7 bases, with 7 bases remaining between them. The chain's CDR3 is CASSLAGGEKLFF. The CDR3 DNA is TGTGCCAGCAGCTTGGCCGGCGGTGAAAAACTGTTTTTT.

The chain links TRBV4-1 to TRBJ1-4, with D possibly matching TRBD1 (5 bases). This CDR3 contains 14 residues. V lost 1 base to trimming and J lost 7 bases, with 10 bases between them. The germline gives CDR1 MGHRA, CDR2 YSYEKL. The CDR3 loop is CASSQGGVSEKLFF. The CDR3 DNA reads TGCGCCAGCAGCCAAGGAGGGGTTAGTGAAAAACTGTTTTTT.